These T cell receptor beta chains were read from a single sample in a study of T cell responses to AZD1222 COVID-19 vaccine. Using immunoSEQ multiplex PCR, the repertoire was profiled, and TCRdb retains in-frame clones only, with some absent. The profile shows roughly 170,000 clones, 88% of them singletons. The input for sequencing was peripheral blood, taken on day 0 of AZD1222 vaccination. The receptors here all came from an adult in good health. Each CDR3 is given with its conserved first and last residue. D genes are given only for firm matches. Part of the rows lack a size; the others show once, few, many or a class for expanded clones.

V gene,J gene,D gene,clone size,CDR3 protein,CDR3 DNA
TRBV10-2,TRBJ2-5,.,.,CASSGPLLGEETQYF,TGCGCCAGCAGTGGCCCCCTACTAGGGGAGGAGACCCAGTACTTC
TRBV3-1/TRBV3-2,TRBJ1-5,.,.,CASSQAGFNQPQHF,TGTGCCAGCAGCCAAGCCGGATTCAATCAGCCCCAGCATTTT
TRBV6-7,TRBJ2-2,.,.,CASNTTSLVPTGELFF,TGTGCCAGCAACACCACTTCCCTGGTACCGACCGGGGAGCTGTTTTTT
TRBV18,TRBJ2-1,.,.,CASSPSPQAPRGEQFF,TGTGCCAGCTCACCAAGTCCACAGGCCCCCCGCGGTGAGCAGTTCTTC
TRBV5-1,TRBJ1-1,TRBD1,.,CASSAQGRGNTEAFF,TGCGCCAGCAGCGCACAGGGGAGGGGGAACACTGAAGCTTTCTTT
TRBV5-6,TRBJ2-7,.,.,CASSGSARSSYF,TGTGCCAGCAGCGGATCGGCCAGAAGTTCGTACTTC
TRBV6-5,TRBJ1-5,.,.,CASSPRQGNQPQHF,TGTGCCAGCAGTCCCCGACAGGGCAATCAGCCCCAGCATTTT
TRBV28,TRBJ2-4,.,.,CAASGRTLAKNIQYF,TGTGCCGCCTCAGGCAGGACTCTAGCCAAAAACATTCAGTACTTC
TRBV5-6,TRBJ1-2,TRBD1,.,CASSPAPGQLLANYGYTF,TGTGCCAGCAGCCCCGCCCCGGGACAGCTACTAGCTAACTATGGCTACACCTTC
TRBV6-1,TRBJ1-2,TRBD1,.,CASSEAPDRIYGYTF,TGTGCCAGCAGTGAAGCCCCGGACAGGATCTATGGCTACACCTTC
TRBV6-5,TRBJ1-3,.,.,CASSYQGGSGNTIYF,TGTGCCAGCAGTTACCAGGGAGGGAGCGGAAACACCATATATTTT
TRBV19,TRBJ1-1,.,.,CASRPQEGNTEAFF,TGTGCCAGTAGGCCCCAAGAGGGGAACACTGAAGCTTTCTTT
TRBV7-9,TRBJ1-2,.,.,CASSQTVNYGYTF,TGTGCCAGCAGCCAGACAGTTAACTATGGCTACACCTTC
TRBV7-9,TRBJ2-7,TRBD1,.,CASSLGQGTGEQYF,TGTGCCAGCAGCTTGGGACAGGGGACGGGGGAGCAGTACTTC
TRBV28,TRBJ1-4,.,.,CASSIPGLSGDEKLFF,TGTGCCAGCAGTATACCGGGCCTTTCGGGGGACGAAAAACTGTTTTTT
TRBV13,TRBJ1-6,.,.,CASSLGGSYNSPLHF,TGTGCCAGCAGCTTAGGGGGCTCCTATAATTCACCCCTCCACTTT
TRBV19,TRBJ2-5,TRBD2,.,CASSASGGPETQYF,TGTGCCAGTAGTGCATCGGGAGGGCCAGAGACCCAGTACTTC
TRBV10-3,TRBJ2-7,TRBD1,.,CAIGGSDRGPHEQYF,TGTGCCATCGGAGGCTCGGACAGGGGGCCACACGAGCAGTACTTC
TRBV5-4,TRBJ1-1,.,once,CASSQGPQATEAFF,TGTGCCAGCAGCCAGGGACCACAGGCCACTGAAGCTTTCTTT
TRBV9,TRBJ2-7,TRBD2,.,CASSAFSGGGHEQYF,TGTGCCAGCAGCGCGTTTAGCGGGGGGGGGCACGAGCAGTACTTC
TRBV3-1/TRBV3-2,TRBJ2-3,.,few,CASSHNNEQSTQYF,TGTGCCAGCAGCCACAATAATGAGCAGTCCACGCAGTATTTT
TRBV19,TRBJ2-6,.,.,CASSLGRSGANVLTF,TGTGCCAGTAGTTTAGGACGATCTGGGGCCAACGTCCTGACTTTC
TRBV5-1,TRBJ2-3,.,.,CASSNLVIDTQYF,TGCGCCAGCAGCAATTTAGTGATAGATACGCAGTATTTT
TRBV10-3,TRBJ1-1,.,.,CAISEVGNTEAFF,TGTGCCATCAGTGAGGTAGGGAACACTGAAGCTTTCTTT
TRBV20-1,TRBJ1-1,.,.,CSASGAVNTEAFF,TGCAGTGCTAGTGGGGCAGTTAACACTGAAGCTTTCTTT
TRBV7-8,TRBJ2-7,.,.,CASSLGGGPPSYEQYF,TGTGCCAGCAGCTTAGGTGGGGGGCCCCCCTCCTACGAGCAGTACTTC
TRBV10-3,TRBJ2-3,TRBD2,.,CASRTSGDTQYF,TGTGCCTCCCGGACTAGCGGGGATACGCAGTATTTT